The 20 T cell receptor beta chains reported below all come from one sample, sequenced in a study of cytomegalovirus exposure and HLA in healthy donors. Assay used: immunoSEQ multiplex PCR; TCRdb lists only in-frame clones, some missing. This sample has just under 150,000 clones, with approximately 90% found just once. Sequencing input: PBMCs. Source of these receptors: a man between 18 and 35 years old in good health and CMV-seropositive.

This rearrangement joins TRBV12-5 to TRBJ2-6; 9 bases line up with TRBD1. The CDR3 loop spans 17 amino acids. V lost 6 bases, J lost 7 bases, and 13 bases stayed unmatched. Looked up from germline, CDR1 is LGHNT and CDR2 is FRNRAP. This CDR3 reads CASGNGQGRYGANVLTF. The CDR3 coding sequence is TGTGCTAGTGGAAACGGACAGGGGAGGTATGGAGCCAACGTCCTGACTTTC.

The table lists this clone with a few counts. The V gene is TRBV6-1, the J gene TRBJ2-7, with 8 bases that match TRBD1. Germline CDR1 MNHNS, CDR2 SASEGT. J was trimmed by 2 bases and V by 5 bases; bases with no gene match: 5. CDR3 length: 14 amino acids. CDR3 in amino acids: CASSRDRRPYEQYF. For the CDR3, the DNA is TGTGCCAGCAGTCGGGACAGGCGCCCCTACGAGCAGTACTTC.

This chain links TRBV28 with TRBJ1-2; D possibly corresponds to TRBD1 (6 bases). This CDR3 comprises 16 residues. V was clipped by 5 bases and J by 4 bases, with 20 bases between them. CDR1 MDHEN and CDR2 SYDVKM come from the germline V gene. This CDR3 reads CASSPQDSSRTYGYTF. The CDR3 nucleotides are TGTGCCAGCAGTCCCCAGGACAGCTCCCGGACCTATGGCTACACCTTC.

V usage is TRBV30 and J usage is TRBJ2-1; 9 bases line up with TRBD2. The CDR3 totals 13 residues. Germline V gene sequence: CDR1 GTSNPN, CDR2 SVGIG (reference sequence). CDR3 residues: CAQREVSYNEQFF. In nucleotides, the CDR3 is TGTGCTCAGCGGGAGGTTTCCTACAATGAGCAGTTCTTC. The full variable domain, its missing parts supplied by reference TRBV30 and TRBJ2-1, is SQTIHQWPATLVQPVGSPLSLECTVEGTSNPNLYWYRQAAGRGLQLLFYSVGIGQISSEVPQNLSASRPQDRQFILSSKKLLLSDSGFYLCAQREVSYNEQFFGPGTRLTVL.

The sample holds one count of this clone. The V gene is TRBV18, the J gene TRBJ1-1; 8 bases map to TRBD1. Germline values: CDR1 KGHSH, CDR2 LQKENI. Germline trimming cut 1 base from V and 4 bases from J; bases unmatched to any gene: 2. This CDR3 is built from 14 residues. The CDR3 DNA sequence: TGTGCCAGCTCACCACAAACAGGGGGCACTGAAGCTTTCTTT. Translation gives CASSPQTGGTEAFF.

V is TRBV2 and J is TRBJ2-5, with D perhaps TRBD1 (6 bases). Per germline, CDR1 SNHLY and CDR2 FYNNEI. Trimming took off 9 bases at V and 2 bases at J, with 16 bases between the two ends. This CDR3 has 14 amino acids. The CDR3 DNA reads TGTGCCAGTAAGGACAGATCGGGTCAAGAGACCCAGTACTTC. It encodes CASKDRSGQETQYF. Full variable domain (missing parts from reference TRBV2 and TRBJ2-5): EPEVTQTPSHQVTQMGQEVILRCVPISNHLYFYWYRQILGQKVEFLVSFYNNEISEKSEIFDDQFSVERPDGSNFTLKIRSTKLEDSAMYFCASKDRSGQETQYFGPGTRLLVL.

This chain joins TRBV6-1 and TRBJ2-6; tentatively, D is TRBD2 (5 bases). Trimming removed 8 bases at V and 0 bases at J, with 11 bases between. Germline V gene lookup returns CDR1 MNHNS and CDR2 SASEGT. The CDR3 consists of 15 residues. CDR3 amino acids: CASSGRSSGANVLTF. The DNA for the CDR3 is TGTGCCAGCTCGGGGAGATCCTCTGGGGCCAACGTCCTGACTTTC.

CDR3 residues: CASRMGQRNTEAFF. CDR3 nucleotides: TGCGCCAGCAGAATGGGACAGCGGAACACTGAAGCTTTCTTT. The J gene is TRBJ1-1, the V gene TRBV23-1; the match to TRBD1 covers 7 bases. TRBV23-1 carries the ORF label, with uncertain function. Unmatched junction bases numbered 5, after V lost 6 bases and J lost 1 base. CDR3 length equals 14 residues.

The chain uses TRBV6-5 and TRBJ1-5; D may be TRBD1 (5 bases). V lost 6 bases and J 3 bases, leaving 12 bases between the germline ends. Germline V CDR1 and CDR2: MNHEY, SVGAGI. CDR3 size: 14 residues. As DNA, the CDR3 is TGTGCCAGCAGGGGAGGAGGGGTCAATCAGCCCCAGCATTTT. Translating it yields CASRGGGVNQPQHF.

The V and J genes are TRBV19 and TRBJ1-2, with a weak D call TRBD1 (5 bases). V lost 8 bases and J lost 6, with 16 bases in between. Germline CDR1 and CDR2: LNHDA and SQIVND (reference sequence). This CDR3 spans 13 amino acids. CDR3 DNA: TGTGCCAGTGGGCCCCGGGGGAGTGATGGCTACACCTTC. Translated: CASGPRGSDGYTF.

This clone was observed a single time. The chain combines TRBV9 with TRBJ2-3; 8 positions match TRBD2. The germline V gene has CDR1 SGDLS and CDR2 YYNGEE. This CDR3 has 17 residues. After removal of 4 bases from V and 2 bases from J, the junction contained 12 bases not matched to a gene. The CDR3 region has the DNA TGTGCCAGCAGCCCCCACGGAATTAGCGGGGCCACAGATACGCAGTATTTT. This translates into CASSPHGISGATDTQYF.

This rearrangement joins TRBV4-1 to TRBJ2-7; TRBD2 agrees at 9 bases. Germline-derived CDR1 and CDR2 are MGHRA and YSYEKL. V lost 4 bases to trimming and J lost 2 bases; unmatched junction nucleotides: 6. CDR3 length equals 15 residues. CDR3 loop: CASSPRLAATYEQYF. Here the CDR3 DNA reads TGCGCCAGCAGCCCGCGACTAGCGGCGACCTACGAGCAGTACTTC.

J is TRBJ1-6 and V is TRBV6-6; D unclear. The germline V gene encodes CDR1 MNHNY and CDR2 SVGAGI (reference sequence). The CDR3 contains 15 residues. V shed 2 bases and J shed 4 bases, with 9 bases lying between them. In DNA, the CDR3 is TGTGCCAGCAGTTACCCGACTGAATATAATTCACCCCTCCACTTT. Encoded protein: CASSYPTEYNSPLHF.

In its sample, this clone was seen a few times. The chain couples TRBV6-5 to TRBJ1-2; D is perhaps TRBD1 (5 bases). CDR1 and CDR2 (germline): MNHEY, SVGAGI. The CDR3 is 14 residues long. Trimming took off 0 bases at V and 6 bases at J, with 11 bases between the two ends. The CDR3 DNA is TGTGCCAGCAGTTACTCGAAGGGGCTTAATGGCTACACCTTC. This codes for CASSYSKGLNGYTF.

The J gene is TRBJ2-5, the V gene TRBV6-5; 9 bases map to TRBD2. V shed 1 base, J shed 6 bases, and the junction held 9 bases outside the gene matches. Looked up from germline, CDR1 is MNHEY and CDR2 is SVGAGI. CDR3 length: 16 amino acids. The CDR3 loop reads CASSYFSGGPGKTQYF. The DNA for the CDR3 is TGTGCCAGCAGTTACTTTAGCGGGGGCCCTGGGAAGACCCAGTACTTC.

The chain recombines TRBV5-1 with TRBJ2-2; TRBD1 agrees at 7 bases. CDR1 is SGHRS, CDR2 YFSETQ, per germline. The CDR3 sequence is 15 residues long. With 4 bases clipped from V and 4 bases from J, the junction kept 7 bases outside the gene matches. The CDR3 region has the DNA TGCGCCAGCAGCCAACGACCAGGGGGCACCGGGGAGCTGTTTTTT. This encodes CASSQRPGGTGELFF.

The chain employs TRBV18 and TRBJ2-7; D unresolved. Deletions cut 3 bases from V and 0 bases from J, with 9 bases between. The CDR3 has 14 amino acids. Germline CDR1 reads KGHSH; CDR2 reads LQKENI. The CDR3 DNA is TGTGCCAGCTCACCGAAAATTAGCTCCTACGAGCAGTACTTC. Its protein is CASSPKISSYEQYF.

The V and J genes are TRBV4-1 and TRBJ1-2, with a weak D call TRBD1 (6 bases). CDR3 length: 17 residues. Trimming shortened V by 3 bases and J by 8 bases, and 25 bases separated the two germline ends. Per the germline V gene, CDR1 is MGHRA and CDR2 is YSYEKL. The CDR3 coding sequence is TGCGCCAGCAGCCAGGCTCCGTATTACAGGGAGATGATGGGCTACACCTTC. It specifies CASSQAPYYREMMGYTF.

This chain connects TRBV19 to TRBJ2-7; 7 bases are shared with TRBD2. Germline V lookup: CDR1 LNHDA, CDR2 SQIVND (reference sequence). The CDR3 is 18 amino acids. The junction had 16 bases not matched to a gene; V was cut back by 2 bases and J by 3 bases. The CDR3 region is CASSIRGDHLAARYEQYF. DNA of the CDR3: TGTGCCAGTAGTATAAGGGGCGACCATCTAGCGGCTCGCTACGAGCAGTACTTC.

The chain recombines TRBV2 with TRBJ1-4; D not resolved. The germline V and J ends were trimmed by 3 bases and 7 bases, with 12 bases remaining between them. CDR3 length: 14 amino acids. Looked up from germline, CDR1 is SNHLY and CDR2 is FYNNEI. The CDR3 is CASSDSGFGEKLFF. DNA of the CDR3: TGTGCCAGCAGTGATTCGGGGTTCGGTGAAAAACTGTTTTTT.